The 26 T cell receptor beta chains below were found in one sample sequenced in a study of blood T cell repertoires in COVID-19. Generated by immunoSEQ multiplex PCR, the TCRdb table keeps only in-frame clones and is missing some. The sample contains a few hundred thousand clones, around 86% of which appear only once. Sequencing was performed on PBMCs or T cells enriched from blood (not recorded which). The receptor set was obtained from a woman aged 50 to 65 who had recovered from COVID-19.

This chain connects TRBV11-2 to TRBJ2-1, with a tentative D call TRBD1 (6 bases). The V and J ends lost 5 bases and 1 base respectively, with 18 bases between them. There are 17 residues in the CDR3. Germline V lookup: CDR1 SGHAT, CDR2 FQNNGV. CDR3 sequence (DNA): TGTGCCAGCAGCCAAGGGACAACCTCCCAATCCTACAATGAGCAGTTCTTC. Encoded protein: CASSQGTTSQSYNEQFF.

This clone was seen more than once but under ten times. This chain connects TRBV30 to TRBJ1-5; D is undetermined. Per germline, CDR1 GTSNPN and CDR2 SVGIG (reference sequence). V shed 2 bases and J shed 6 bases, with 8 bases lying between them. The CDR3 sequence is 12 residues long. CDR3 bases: TGTGCCTGGAGTCTGGGAGGTCAGCCCCAGCATTTT. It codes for CAWSLGGQPQHF.

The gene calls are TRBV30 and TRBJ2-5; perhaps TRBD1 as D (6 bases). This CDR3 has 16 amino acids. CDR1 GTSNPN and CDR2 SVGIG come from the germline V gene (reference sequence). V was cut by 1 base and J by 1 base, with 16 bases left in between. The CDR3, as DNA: TGTGCCTGGAGTGCCCCGGGACAAAAGTGCCAAGAGACCCAGTACTTC. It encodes CAWSAPGQKCQETQYF.

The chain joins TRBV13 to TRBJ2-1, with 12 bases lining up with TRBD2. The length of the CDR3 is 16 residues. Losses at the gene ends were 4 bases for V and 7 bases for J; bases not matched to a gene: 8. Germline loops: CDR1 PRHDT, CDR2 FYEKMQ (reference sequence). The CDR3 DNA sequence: TGTGCCAGCAGCTCGGCCCTAGGACTAGCGGGGAATGAGCAGTTCTTC. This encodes CASSSALGLAGNEQFF.

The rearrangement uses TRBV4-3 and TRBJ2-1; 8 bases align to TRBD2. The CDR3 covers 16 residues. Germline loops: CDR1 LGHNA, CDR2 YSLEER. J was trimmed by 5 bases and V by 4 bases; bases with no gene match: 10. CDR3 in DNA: TGCGCCAGCAGCCCTAATCTAGCGGGTCGGAACAATGAGCAGTTCTTC. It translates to CASSPNLAGRNNEQFF.

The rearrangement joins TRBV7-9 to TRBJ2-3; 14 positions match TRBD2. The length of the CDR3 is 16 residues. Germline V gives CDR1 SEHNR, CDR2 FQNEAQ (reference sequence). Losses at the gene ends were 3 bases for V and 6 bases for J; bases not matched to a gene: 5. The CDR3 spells CASSLTSGRGGDTQYF. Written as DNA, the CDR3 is TGTGCCAGCAGCTTGACTAGCGGGAGGGGTGGGGATACGCAGTATTTT.

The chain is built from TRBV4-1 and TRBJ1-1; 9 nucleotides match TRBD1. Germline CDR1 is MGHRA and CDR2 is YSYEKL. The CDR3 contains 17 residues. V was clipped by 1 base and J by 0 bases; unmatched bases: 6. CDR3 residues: CASSQGQGVTVNTEAFF. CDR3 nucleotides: TGCGCCAGCAGCCAAGGACAGGGGGTTACGGTGAACACTGAAGCTTTCTTT.

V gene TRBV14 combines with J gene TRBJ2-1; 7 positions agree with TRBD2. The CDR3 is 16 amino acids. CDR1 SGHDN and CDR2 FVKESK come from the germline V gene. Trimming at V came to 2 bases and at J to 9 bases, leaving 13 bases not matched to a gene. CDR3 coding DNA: TGTGCCAGCAGCCAAAAAGGTGGCGGGAGTTTTGTTGAGCAGTTCTTC. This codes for CASSQKGGGSFVEQFF.

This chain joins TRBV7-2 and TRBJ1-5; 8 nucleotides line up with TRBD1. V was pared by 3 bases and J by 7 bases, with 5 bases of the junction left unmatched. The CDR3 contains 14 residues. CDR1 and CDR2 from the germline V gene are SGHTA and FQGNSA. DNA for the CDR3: TGTGCCAGCAGCTTGGACAGGGTGGGGCAGCCCCAGCATTTT. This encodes CASSLDRVGQPQHF.

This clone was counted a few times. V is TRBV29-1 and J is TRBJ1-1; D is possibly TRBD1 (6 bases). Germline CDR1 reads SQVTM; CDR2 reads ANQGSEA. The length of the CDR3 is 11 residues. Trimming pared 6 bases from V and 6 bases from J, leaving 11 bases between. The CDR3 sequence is CSVATGPEAFF. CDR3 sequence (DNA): TGCAGCGTCGCCACAGGGCCTGAAGCTTTCTTT.

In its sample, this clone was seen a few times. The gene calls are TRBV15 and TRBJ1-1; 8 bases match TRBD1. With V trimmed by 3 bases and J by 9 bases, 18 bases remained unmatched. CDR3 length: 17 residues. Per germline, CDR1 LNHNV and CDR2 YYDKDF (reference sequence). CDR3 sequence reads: CATSRGRTGFPVPQAFF. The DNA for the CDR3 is TGTGCCACCAGCAGGGGCAGGACAGGGTTCCCTGTTCCCCAAGCTTTCTTT.

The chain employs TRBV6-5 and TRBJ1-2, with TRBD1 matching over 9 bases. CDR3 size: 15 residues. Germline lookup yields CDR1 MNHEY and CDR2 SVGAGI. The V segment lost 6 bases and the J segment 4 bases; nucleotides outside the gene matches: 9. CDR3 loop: CASRTGGKAFYGYTF. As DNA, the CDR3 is TGTGCCAGCAGGACAGGGGGGAAGGCGTTCTATGGCTACACCTTC.

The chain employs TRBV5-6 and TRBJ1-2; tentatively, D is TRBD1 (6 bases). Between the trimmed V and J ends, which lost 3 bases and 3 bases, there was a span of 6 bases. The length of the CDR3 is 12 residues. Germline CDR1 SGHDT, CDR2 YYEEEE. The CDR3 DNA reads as TGTGCCAGCAGCTCAGGGGACTATGGCTACACCTTC. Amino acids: CASSSGDYGYTF.

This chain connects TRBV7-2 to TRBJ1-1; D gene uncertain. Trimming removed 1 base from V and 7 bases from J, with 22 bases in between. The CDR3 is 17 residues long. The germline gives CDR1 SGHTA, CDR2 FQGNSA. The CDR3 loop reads CASSLVGGAGINYEAFF. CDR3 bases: TGTGCCAGCAGCTTAGTAGGAGGAGCAGGTATAAATTATGAAGCTTTCTTT. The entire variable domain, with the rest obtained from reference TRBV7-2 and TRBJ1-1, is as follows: GAGVSQSPSNKVTEKGKDVELRCDPISGHTALYWYRQSLGQGLEFLIYFQGNSAPDKSGLPSDRFSAERTGGSVSTLTIQRTQQEDSAVYLCASSLVGGAGINYEAFFGQGTRLTVV.

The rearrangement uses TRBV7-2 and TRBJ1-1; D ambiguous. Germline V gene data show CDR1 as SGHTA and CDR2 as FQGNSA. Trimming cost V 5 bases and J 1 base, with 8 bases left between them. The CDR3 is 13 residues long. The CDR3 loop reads CASSLLRNTEAFF. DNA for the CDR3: TGTGCCAGCAGCCTCCTCAGGAACACTGAAGCTTTCTTT.

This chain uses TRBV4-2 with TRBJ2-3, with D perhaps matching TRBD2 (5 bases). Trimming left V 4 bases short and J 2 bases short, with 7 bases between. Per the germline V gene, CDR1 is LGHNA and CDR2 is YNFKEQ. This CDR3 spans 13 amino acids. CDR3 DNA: TGTGCCAGCAGCCGGGGAGCCACAGATACGCAGTATTTT. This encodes CASSRGATDTQYF.

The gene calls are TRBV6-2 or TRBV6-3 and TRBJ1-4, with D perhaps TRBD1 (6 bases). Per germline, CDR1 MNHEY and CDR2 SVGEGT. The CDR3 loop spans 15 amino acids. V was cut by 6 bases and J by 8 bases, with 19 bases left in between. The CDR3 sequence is CASSHEQGSVEKLFF. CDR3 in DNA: TGTGCCAGCAGCCACGAACAGGGATCGGTCGAAAAACTGTTTTTT.

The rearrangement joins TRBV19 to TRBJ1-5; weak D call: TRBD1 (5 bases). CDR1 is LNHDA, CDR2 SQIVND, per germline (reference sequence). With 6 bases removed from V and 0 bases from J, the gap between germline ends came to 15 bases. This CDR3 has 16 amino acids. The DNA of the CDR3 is TGTGCCAGTAGCTCAACAGGTCCTTATAGCAATCAGCCCCAGCATTTT. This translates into CASSSTGPYSNQPQHF.

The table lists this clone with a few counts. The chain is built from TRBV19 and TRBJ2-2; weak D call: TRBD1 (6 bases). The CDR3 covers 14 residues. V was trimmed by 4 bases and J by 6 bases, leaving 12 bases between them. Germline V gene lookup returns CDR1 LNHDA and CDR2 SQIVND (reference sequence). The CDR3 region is CASSTGVIPGELFF. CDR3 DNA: TGTGCCAGTAGTACAGGGGTAATTCCCGGGGAGCTGTTTTTT.

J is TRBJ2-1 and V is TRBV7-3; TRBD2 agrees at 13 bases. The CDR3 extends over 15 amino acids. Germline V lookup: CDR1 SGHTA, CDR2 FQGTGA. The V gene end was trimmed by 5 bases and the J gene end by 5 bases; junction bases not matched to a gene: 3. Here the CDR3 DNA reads TGTGCCAGCAGCGCGACTAGCGGGAGGAACAATGAGCAGTTCTTC. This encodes CASSATSGRNNEQFF.

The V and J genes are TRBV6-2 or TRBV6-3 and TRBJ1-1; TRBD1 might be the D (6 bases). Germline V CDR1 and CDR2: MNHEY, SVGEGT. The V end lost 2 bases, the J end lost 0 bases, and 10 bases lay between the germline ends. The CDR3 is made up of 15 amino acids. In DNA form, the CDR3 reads TGTGCCAGCAGTTACCGGAACAGGGTGAACACTGAAGCTTTCTTT. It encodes CASSYRNRVNTEAFF.

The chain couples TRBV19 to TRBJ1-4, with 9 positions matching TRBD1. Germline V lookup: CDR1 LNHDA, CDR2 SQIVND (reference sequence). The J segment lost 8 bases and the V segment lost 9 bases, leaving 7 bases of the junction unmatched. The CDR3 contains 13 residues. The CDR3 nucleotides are TGTGCCAGCGGGACAGGGTTGGGCGAAAAACTGTTTTTT. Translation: CASGTGLGEKLFF.

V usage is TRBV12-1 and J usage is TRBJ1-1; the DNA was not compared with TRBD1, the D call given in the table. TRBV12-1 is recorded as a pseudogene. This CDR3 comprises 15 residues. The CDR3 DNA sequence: TGTGCCAGCAGCTGGAGCCCCGACAGGGGGGTTGAAGCTTTCTTT. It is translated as CASSWSPDRGVEAFF.

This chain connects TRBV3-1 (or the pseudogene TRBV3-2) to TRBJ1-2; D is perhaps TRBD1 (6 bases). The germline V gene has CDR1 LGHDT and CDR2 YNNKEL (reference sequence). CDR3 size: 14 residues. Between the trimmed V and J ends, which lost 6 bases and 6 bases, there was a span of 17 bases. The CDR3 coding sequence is TGTGCCAGCAGTCCAAGAGGGGGAAAGGATGGCTACACCTTC. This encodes CASSPRGGKDGYTF.

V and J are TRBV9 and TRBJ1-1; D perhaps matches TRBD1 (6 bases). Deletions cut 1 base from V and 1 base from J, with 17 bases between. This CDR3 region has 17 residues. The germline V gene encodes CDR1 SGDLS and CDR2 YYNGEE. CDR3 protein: CASSVSPGGSSNTEAFF. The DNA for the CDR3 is TGTGCCAGCAGCGTATCCCCTGGGGGCAGCTCGAACACTGAAGCTTTCTTT.

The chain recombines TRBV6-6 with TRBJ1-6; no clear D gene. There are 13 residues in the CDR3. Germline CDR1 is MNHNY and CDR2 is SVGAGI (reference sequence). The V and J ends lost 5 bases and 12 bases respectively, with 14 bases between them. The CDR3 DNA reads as TGTGCCAGCAGTGAGAATCAGGTCCAACCCCTCCACTTT. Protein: CASSENQVQPLHF.